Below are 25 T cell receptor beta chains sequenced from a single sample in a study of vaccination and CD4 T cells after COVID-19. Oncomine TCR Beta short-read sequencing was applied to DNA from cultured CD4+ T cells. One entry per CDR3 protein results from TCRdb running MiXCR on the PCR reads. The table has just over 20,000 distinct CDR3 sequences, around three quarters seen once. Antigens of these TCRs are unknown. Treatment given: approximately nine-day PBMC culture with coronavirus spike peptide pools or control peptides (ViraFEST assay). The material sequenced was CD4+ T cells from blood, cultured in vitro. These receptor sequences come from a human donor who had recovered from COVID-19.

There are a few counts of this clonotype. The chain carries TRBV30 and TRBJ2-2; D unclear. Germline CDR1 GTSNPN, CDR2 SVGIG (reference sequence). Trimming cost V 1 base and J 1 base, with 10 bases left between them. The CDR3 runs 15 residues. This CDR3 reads CAWSAPLGNTGELFF. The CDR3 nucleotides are TGTGCCTGGAGTGCCCCCTTAGGGAACACCGGGGAGCTGTTTTTT.

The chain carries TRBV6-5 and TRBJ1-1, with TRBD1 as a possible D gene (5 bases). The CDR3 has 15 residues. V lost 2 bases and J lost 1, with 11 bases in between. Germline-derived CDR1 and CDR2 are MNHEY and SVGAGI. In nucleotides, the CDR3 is TGTGCCAGCAGTTACATAGACAGTCGGAACACTGAAGCTTTCTTT. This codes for CASSYIDSRNTEAFF.

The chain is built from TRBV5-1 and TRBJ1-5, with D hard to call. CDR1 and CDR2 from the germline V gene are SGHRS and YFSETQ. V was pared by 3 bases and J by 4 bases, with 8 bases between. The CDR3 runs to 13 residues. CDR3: CASSSEPNQPQHF. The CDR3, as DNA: TGCGCCAGCAGCTCCGAACCGAATCAGCCCCAGCATTTT.

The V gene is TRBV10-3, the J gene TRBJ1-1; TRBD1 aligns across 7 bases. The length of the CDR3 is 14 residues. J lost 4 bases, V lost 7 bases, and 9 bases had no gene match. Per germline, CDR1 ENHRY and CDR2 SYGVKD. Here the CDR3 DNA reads TGTGCCATCACCCCGACAGGGAGTGTCACTGAAGCTTTCTTT. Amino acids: CAITPTGSVTEAFF.

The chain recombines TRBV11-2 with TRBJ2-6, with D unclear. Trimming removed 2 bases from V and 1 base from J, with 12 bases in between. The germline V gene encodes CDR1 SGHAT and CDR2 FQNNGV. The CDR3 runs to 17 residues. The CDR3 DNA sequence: TGTGCCAGCAGCTTATTTGCAGAAAGTTCTGGGGCCAACGTCCTGACTTTC. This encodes CASSLFAESSGANVLTF.

The CDR3 coding sequence is TGTGCCAGCAGTGAACGGCCTCTTGGGAGGGACACCATATATTTT. Protein: CASSERPLGRDTIYF. The rearrangement links TRBV6-1 to TRBJ1-3; D is unclear. This CDR3 contains 15 residues. Germline assignment: CDR1 MNHNS and CDR2 SASEGT. Trimming shortened V by 2 bases and J by 8 bases, and 16 bases separated the two germline ends.

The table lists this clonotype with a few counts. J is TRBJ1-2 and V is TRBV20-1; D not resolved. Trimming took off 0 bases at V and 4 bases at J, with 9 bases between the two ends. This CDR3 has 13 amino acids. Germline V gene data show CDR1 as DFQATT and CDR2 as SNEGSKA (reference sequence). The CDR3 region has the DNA TGCAGTGCTAGAGATCCCCCCACCTATGGCTACACCTTC. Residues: CSARDPPTYGYTF.

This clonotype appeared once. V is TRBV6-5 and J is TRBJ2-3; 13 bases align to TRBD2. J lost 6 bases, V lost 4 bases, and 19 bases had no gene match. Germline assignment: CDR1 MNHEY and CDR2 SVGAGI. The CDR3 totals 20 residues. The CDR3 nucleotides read TGTGCCAGCAGTTCATTAGGACTAGCGGGAGATCAGGGAGCACAGGATACGCAGTATTTT. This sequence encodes CASSSLGLAGDQGAQDTQYF.

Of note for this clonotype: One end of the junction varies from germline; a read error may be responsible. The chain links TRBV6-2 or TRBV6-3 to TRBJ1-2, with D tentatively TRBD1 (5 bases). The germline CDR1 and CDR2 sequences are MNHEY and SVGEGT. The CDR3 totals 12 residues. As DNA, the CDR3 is TGTGCCAGCAGTTACTCGACCGGACACGCAAAATTC. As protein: CASSYSTGHAKF.

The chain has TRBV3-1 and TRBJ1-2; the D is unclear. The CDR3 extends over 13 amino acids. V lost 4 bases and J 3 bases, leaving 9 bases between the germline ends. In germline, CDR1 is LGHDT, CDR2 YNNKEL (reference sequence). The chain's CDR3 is CASSPREDYGYTF. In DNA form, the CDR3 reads TGTGCCAGCAGCCCACGGGAGGACTATGGCTACACCTTC.

The DNA of the CDR3 is TGTGCCAGCAGCTTGGCAGGGGGCGCAGATACGCAGTATTTT. Translated: CASSLAGGADTQYF. The chain joins TRBV7-3 to TRBJ2-3, with 8 bases lining up with TRBD1. V dropped 3 bases and J dropped 4; count of bases not matched to a gene: 3. Germline V gene lookup returns CDR1 SGHTA and CDR2 FQGTGA. This CDR3 has 14 amino acids. The full variable domain, its missing parts supplied by reference TRBV7-3 and TRBJ2-3, is GAGVSQTPSNKVTEKGKYVELRCDPISGHTALYWYRQSLGQGPEFLIYFQGTGAADDSGLPNDRFFAVRPEGSVSTLKIQRTERGDSAVYLCASSLAGGADTQYFGPGTRLTVL.

For the CDR3, the DNA is TGTGCCAGCTCCGGGGGGATGTACTATGGCTACACCTTC. Protein: CASSGGMYYGYTF. V gene TRBV11-2 combines with J gene TRBJ1-2, with D possibly TRBD1 on 5 matching bases. The CDR3 sequence is 13 residues long. Trimming pared 8 bases from V and 3 bases from J, leaving 13 bases between. Germline CDR1 is SGHAT and CDR2 is FQNNGV.

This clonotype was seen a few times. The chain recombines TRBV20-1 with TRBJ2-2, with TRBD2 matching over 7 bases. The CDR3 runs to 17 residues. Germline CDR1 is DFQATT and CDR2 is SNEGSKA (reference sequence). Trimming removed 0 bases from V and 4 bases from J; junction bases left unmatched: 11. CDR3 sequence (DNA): TGCAGTGCTAGAGATCGGGGTGGGAGGGCCGCCACCGGGGAGCTGTTTTTT. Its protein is CSARDRGGRAATGELFF.

The CDR3 is CASSSPRGQGNQPQHF. For the CDR3, the DNA is TGTGCCAGCAGTTCCCCGAGGGGGCAAGGCAATCAGCCCCAGCATTTT. The V call is TRBV28, the J call TRBJ1-5; 7 bases are a match to TRBD1. This CDR3 comprises 16 residues. The V segment lost 4 bases and the J segment 2 bases; nucleotides outside the gene matches: 8. The germline gives CDR1 MDHEN, CDR2 SYDVKM.

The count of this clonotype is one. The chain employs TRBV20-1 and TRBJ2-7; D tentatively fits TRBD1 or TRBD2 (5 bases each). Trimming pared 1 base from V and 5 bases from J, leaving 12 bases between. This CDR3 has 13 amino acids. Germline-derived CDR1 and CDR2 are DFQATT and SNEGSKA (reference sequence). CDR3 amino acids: CSARVGVRNEQYF. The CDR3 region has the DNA TGCAGTGCTAGAGTGGGGGTCAGAAACGAGCAGTACTTC.

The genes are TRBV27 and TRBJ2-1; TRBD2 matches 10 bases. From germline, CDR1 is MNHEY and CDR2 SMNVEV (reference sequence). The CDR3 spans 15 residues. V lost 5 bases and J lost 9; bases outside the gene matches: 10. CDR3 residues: CASSPGLAGVSEQFF. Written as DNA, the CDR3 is TGTGCCAGCAGTCCCGGTCTAGCGGGAGTATCTGAGCAGTTCTTC.

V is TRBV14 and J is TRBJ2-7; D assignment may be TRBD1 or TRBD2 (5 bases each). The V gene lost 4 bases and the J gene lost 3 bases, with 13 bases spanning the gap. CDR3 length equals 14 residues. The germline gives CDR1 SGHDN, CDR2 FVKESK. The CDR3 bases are TGTGCCAGCAGCCGAGGGGAAGGGAGCTACGAGCAGTACTTC. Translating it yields CASSRGEGSYEQYF. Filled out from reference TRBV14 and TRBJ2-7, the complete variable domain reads EAGVTQFPSHSVIEKGQTVTLRCDPISGHDNLYWYRRVMGKEIKFLLHFVKESKQDESGMPNNRFLAERTGGTYSTLKVQPAELEDSGVYFCASSRGEGSYEQYFGPGTRLTVT.

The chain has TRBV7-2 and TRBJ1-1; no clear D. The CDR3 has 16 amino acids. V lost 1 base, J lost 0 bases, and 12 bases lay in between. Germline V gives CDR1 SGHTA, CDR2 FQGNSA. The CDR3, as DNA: TGTGCCAGCAGCTTAGGGCCCGGCGTTATGAACACTGAAGCTTTCTTT. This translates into CASSLGPGVMNTEAFF.

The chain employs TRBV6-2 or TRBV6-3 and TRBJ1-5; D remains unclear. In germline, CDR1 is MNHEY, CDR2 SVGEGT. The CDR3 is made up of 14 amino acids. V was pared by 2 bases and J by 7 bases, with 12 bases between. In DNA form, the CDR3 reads TGTGCCAGCAGTTACGCCCGGATTGGGCAGCCCCAGCATTTT. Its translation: CASSYARIGQPQHF.

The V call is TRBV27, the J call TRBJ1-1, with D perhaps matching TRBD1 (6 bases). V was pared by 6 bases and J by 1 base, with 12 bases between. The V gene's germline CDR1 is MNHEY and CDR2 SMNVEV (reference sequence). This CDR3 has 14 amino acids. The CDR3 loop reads CASRREDRNTEAFF. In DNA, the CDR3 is TGTGCCAGCAGAAGAGAGGACAGGAACACTGAAGCTTTCTTT.

The DNA of the CDR3 is TGTGCCAGCAGCTTACGTCCCGGGACCGGATACAATGAGCAGTTCTTC. It translates to CASSLRPGTGYNEQFF. V usage is TRBV7-2 and J usage is TRBJ2-1; D possibly uses TRBD1 or TRBD2 (5 bases each). Germline CDR1 SGHTA, CDR2 FQGNSA. The CDR3 extends over 16 amino acids. The ends were cut back, 2 bases at V and 4 bases at J, with 15 bases in the middle.

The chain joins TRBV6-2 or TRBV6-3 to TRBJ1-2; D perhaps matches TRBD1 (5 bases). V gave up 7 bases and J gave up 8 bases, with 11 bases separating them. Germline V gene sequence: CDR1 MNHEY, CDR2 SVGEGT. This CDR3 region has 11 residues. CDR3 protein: CASIGGRGYTF. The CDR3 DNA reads TGTGCCAGCATCGGGGGTCGGGGCTACACCTTC.

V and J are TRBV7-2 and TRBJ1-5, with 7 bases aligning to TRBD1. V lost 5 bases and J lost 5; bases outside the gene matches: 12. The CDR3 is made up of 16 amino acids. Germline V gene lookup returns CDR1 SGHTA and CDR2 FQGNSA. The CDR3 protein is CASSRGRGQGDQPQHF. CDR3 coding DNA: TGTGCCAGCAGCCGGGGGAGGGGGCAAGGGGATCAGCCCCAGCATTTT. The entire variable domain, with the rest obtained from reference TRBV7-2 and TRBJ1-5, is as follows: GAGVSQSPSNKVTEKGKDVELRCDPISGHTALYWYRQSLGQGLEFLIYFQGNSAPDKSGLPSDRFSAERTGGSVSTLTIQRTQQEDSAVYLCASSRGRGQGDQPQHFGDGTRLSIL.

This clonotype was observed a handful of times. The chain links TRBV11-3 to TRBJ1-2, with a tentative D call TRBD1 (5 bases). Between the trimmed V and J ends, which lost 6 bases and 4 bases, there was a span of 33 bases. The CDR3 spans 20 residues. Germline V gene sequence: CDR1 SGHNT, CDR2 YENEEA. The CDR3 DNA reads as TGTGCCAGCAGTTCACATCGAGGCGGGGCCTCCCTTTGTGTGGGCTATGGCTACACCTTC. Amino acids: CASSSHRGGASLCVGYGYTF.

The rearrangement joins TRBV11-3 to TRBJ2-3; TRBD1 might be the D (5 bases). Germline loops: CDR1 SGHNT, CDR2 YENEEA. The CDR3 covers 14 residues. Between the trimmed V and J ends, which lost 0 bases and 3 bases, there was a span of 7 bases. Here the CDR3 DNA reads TGTGCCAGCAGCTTAGAAAGGGGAACAGATACGCAGTATTTT. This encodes CASSLERGTDTQYF.